This T cell receptor beta chain stems from a study of cytomegalovirus exposure and HLA in healthy donors. Study conclusions and caveats: Exclusion as indistinguishable affected some V segments, including TRBV6-2 and TRBV6-3. TCR beta V- and J-gene trimming was later associated with a missense DCLRE1C variant. Sequencing depth roughly uniform across donors was assumed in presence/absence analyses.

A word on this clone: Its antigen is still unknown.

It was with 60 Vbeta and 13 Jbeta primers that the PCR ran. The repertoire was sequenced with immunoSEQ multiplex PCR; TCRdb's copy has only in-frame clones and lacks some. The sample includes approximately 45,000 clones. This CDR3 comprises 18 residues. Germline loops: CDR1 KGHSH, CDR2 LQKENI. The V end lost 3 bases, the J end lost 4 bases, and 25 bases lay between the germline ends. The sequenced sample consisted of PBMCs. This clonotype originated in a male donor in good health and CMV-seronegative. The V call is TRBV18, the J call TRBJ2-7; possible D gene TRBD2, 7 bases. The CDR3 DNA follows: TGTGCCAGCTCACCTCTGAGGGGGGGCGAGTTGTCGCGGTACGAGCAGTACTTC. Translating it yields CASSPLRGGELSRYEQYF. The whole variable domain, filled in from reference TRBV18 and TRBJ2-7, reads NAGVMQNPRHLVRRRGQEARLRCSPMKGHSHVYWYRQLPEEGLKFMVYLQKENIIDESGMPKERFSAEFPKEGPSILRIQQVVRGDSAAYFCASSPLRGGELSRYEQYFGPGTRLTVT.